This T cell receptor beta chain was identified in a study of blood T cells in healthy people across ages. CDR3 length: 14 residues. Looked up from germline, CDR1 is MNHEY and CDR2 is SVGAGI. V lost 10 bases and J lost 4; bases outside the gene matches: 10. Primers used in a second PCR of about 7 to 11 cycles were a sample-barcoded 5' primer and a J-beta primer mix. TCRdb independently ran MiXCR on the 5' RACE reads; one entry per CDR3 protein. The profile shows approximately 900,000 distinct CDR3 sequences, 48% of them singletons. On this clonotype: Antigen unknown.

General study findings and limits: Older age went with lower TCR beta diversity per million T cells, in a roughly linear way.

The sample taken for sequencing was blood. The V and J genes are TRBV6-5 and TRBJ2-3; 8 bases line up with TRBD1. The source is a man aged 25 to 40 in good health. CDR3 amino acids: CATRGEDRADTQYF. Here the CDR3 DNA reads TGTGCCACCCGAGGGGAGGACAGGGCAGATACGCAGTATTTT.